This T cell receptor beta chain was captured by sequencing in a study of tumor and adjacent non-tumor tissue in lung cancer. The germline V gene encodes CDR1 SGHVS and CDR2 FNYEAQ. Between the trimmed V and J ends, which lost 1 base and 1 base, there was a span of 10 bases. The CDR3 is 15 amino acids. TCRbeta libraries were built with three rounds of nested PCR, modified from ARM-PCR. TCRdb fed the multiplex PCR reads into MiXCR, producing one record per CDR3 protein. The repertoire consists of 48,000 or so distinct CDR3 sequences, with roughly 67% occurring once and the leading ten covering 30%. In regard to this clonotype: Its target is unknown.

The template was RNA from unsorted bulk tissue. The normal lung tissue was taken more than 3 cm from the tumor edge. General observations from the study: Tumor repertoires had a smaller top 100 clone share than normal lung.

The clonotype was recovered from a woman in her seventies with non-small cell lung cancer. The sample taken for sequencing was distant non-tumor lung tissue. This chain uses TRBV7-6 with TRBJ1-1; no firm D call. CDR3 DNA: TGTGCCAGCAGCTTAGAGGCGGCGGGGAACACTGAAGCTTTCTTT. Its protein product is CASSLEAAGNTEAFF.